The T cell receptor (beta chain) described here comes from a study of cytomegalovirus exposure and HLA in healthy donors. Study-wide findings and caveats: In an earlier analysis, about 87% or about 30%: the productive usage of most TCR beta V segments.

Regarding donors, all were healthy bone marrow donors. PCR was performed using 60 Vbeta and 13 Jbeta primers. Method: immunoSEQ multiplex PCR; TCRdb's copy keeps in-frame clones and lacks some. Among over 150,000 clones listed, about four fifths were seen once. In its sample, this clone was seen once. The antigen remains undetermined. CDR1 is MNHEY, CDR2 SMNVEV, per germline (reference sequence). Trimming cost V 4 bases and J 0 bases, with 10 bases left between them. This CDR3 is built from 15 residues. The TCR originated in a boy aged 2 to 10 in good health and CMV-seronegative. The sequencing input was PBMCs. This chain joins TRBV27 and TRBJ2-4; D may be TRBD1 (6 bases). This CDR3 reads CASSSHREAKNIQYF. The CDR3 region has the DNA TGTGCCAGCAGTTCTCACAGGGAAGCCAAAAACATTCAGTACTTC.